This T cell receptor beta chain stems from a study of shared clonotypes between healthy human individuals. About the study: The study used three CD4 naive, three CD4 memory, two CD8 naive and one CD8 memory plate per donor.

Original processing methods: Junction-only sequences without quality scores were provided by ImmunoSEQ, so filtering was different. Sequencing used immunoSEQ multiplex PCR; TCRdb keeps in-frame clones, though not all of them. V and J calls and clone size follow that table, whereas D and trimming were derived from the DNA. The sample carries about 230,000 clones, just over 65% recorded once. CDR1 and CDR2 (germline): SGHNT, YENEEA. The V and J ends lost 3 bases and 0 bases, in that order; junction bases with no gene match: 6. This CDR3 is built from 17 residues. The chain links TRBV11-3 to TRBJ2-2; 8 nucleotides line up with TRBD1. This TCR was recovered from a man aged 25-40 years in good health. The sequenced sample was memory CD4+ T cells sorted from blood. Subset reported: CD45RA-negative fraction. CDR3 in amino acids: CASSLIGTGPNTGELFF. CDR3 coding DNA: TGTGCCAGCAGCTTGATCGGGACAGGCCCGAACACCGGGGAGCTGTTTTTT.